This TCR beta chain was documented in a study of blood T cells in healthy people across ages. As regards this clonotype: Its target is not known.

The CDR3 sequence is 15 residues long. Germline V gene data show CDR1 as SGHRS and CDR2 as YFSETQ. Trimming removed 4 bases from V and 4 bases from J, with 14 bases in between. Primers used in a second PCR of about 7 to 12 cycles were a sample-barcoded 5' primer and a J-beta primer mix. TCRdb re-derived calls from the 5' RACE reads in MiXCR, one entry per CDR3 protein. Of roughly 700,000 distinct CDR3 sequences listed, about 32% are singletons. General study results and limits: Unsorted PBMC input precluded a conclusive naive versus antigen-experienced comparison. In long-lived donors, naive CD4+ cell counts and diversity exceeded those of aged donors.

The material sequenced was blood. This clonotype was sampled from a woman aged 80 or over in good health. This chain joins TRBV5-1 and TRBJ1-4; no firm D call. The CDR3 sequence: CASSASELFNEKLFF. Written as DNA, the CDR3 is TGCGCCAGCAGCGCGTCGGAGTTGTTTAATGAAAAACTGTTTTTT. Drawing the rest from reference TRBV5-1 and TRBJ1-4, the complete variable domain is KAGVTQTPRYLIKTRGQQVTLSCSPISGHRSVSWYQQTPGQGLQFLFEYFSETQRNKGNFPGRFSGRQFSNSRSEMNVSTLELGDSALYLCASSASELFNEKLFFGSGTQLSVL.